This T cell receptor (beta chain) appears in the sequencing data of a study of blood T cell repertoires in COVID-19. The CDR3 is 16 residues long. Germline assignment: CDR1 MDHEN and CDR2 SYDVKM. V was shortened by 6 bases and J by 6 bases, with 24 bases between the two germline ends. TCRdb's table, derived via immunoSEQ multiplex PCR, lists solely in-frame clones and lacks some. This sample has over 250,000 clones, with 88% found just once. The source material was PBMCs or T cells enriched from blood (not recorded which). The rearrangement links TRBV28 to TRBJ2-7; TRBD1 is a possible D gene (6 bases). The clonotype comes from a woman aged 50 to 60 who had recovered from COVID-19. The DNA of the CDR3 is TGTGCCAGCAGAAATCCCGGGACACGGCAAAAAGTCGAGCAGTACTTC. Its translation: CASRNPGTRQKVEQYF.